The 28 T cell receptor beta chains below come from one sample, sequenced in a study of cytomegalovirus exposure and HLA in healthy donors. Sequenced by immunoSEQ multiplex PCR; TCRdb stores in-frame clones only, minus some. The table has 150,000 to 200,000 clones, 80% to 90% seen once; the top ten hold 4.5% to 7%. The source material was PBMCs. The origin of the receptors is a woman aged 25 to 39 in good health and CMV-seronegative.

J is TRBJ2-6 and V is TRBV7-9; D gene uncertain. CDR1 is SEHNR and CDR2 is FQNEAQ in the germline V gene (reference sequence). The V end was cut by 2 bases, the J end by 0 bases, with 8 bases between. CDR3 length: 16 residues. CDR3 bases: TGTGCCAGCAGCTTATTTGTGACCTCTGGGGCCAACGTCCTGACTTTC. It yields the protein CASSLFVTSGANVLTF.

V is TRBV10-3 and J is TRBJ1-5, with 8 bases that match TRBD1. The trim removed 0 bases at V and 4 bases at J, leaving 5 bases unmatched. The CDR3 loop spans 16 amino acids. Germline CDR1 ENHRY, CDR2 SYGVKD. The CDR3 is CAISESGQGLNQPQHF. The CDR3 bases are TGTGCCATCAGTGAGTCAGGACAGGGATTAAATCAGCCCCAGCATTTT.

This chain joins TRBV2 and TRBJ2-3; no clear D gene. Germline V gene data show CDR1 as SNHLY and CDR2 as FYNNEI. CDR3 length equals 15 residues. With 5 bases removed from V and 0 bases from J, the gap between germline ends came to 12 bases. CDR3 in DNA: TGTGCCAGCAGTCCATCGACACGGAGCACAGATACGCAGTATTTT. Translating it yields CASSPSTRSTDTQYF. The whole variable domain, remainder taken from reference TRBV2 and TRBJ2-3, is EPEVTQTPSHQVTQMGQEVILRCVPISNHLYFYWYRQILGQKVEFLVSFYNNEISEKSEIFDDQFSVERPDGSNFTLKIRSTKLEDSAMYFCASSPSTRSTDTQYFGPGTRLTVL.

The chain is built from TRBV28 and TRBJ2-1; a weak D match, TRBD1 (5 bases). The CDR3 sequence is 15 residues long. Trimming stripped 2 bases from V and 8 bases from J, with 16 bases between. The germline V gene has CDR1 MDHEN and CDR2 SYDVKM. CDR3 loop: CASSLVGAYGHEQFF. DNA for the CDR3: TGTGCCAGCAGTTTAGTAGGGGCCTACGGGCATGAGCAGTTCTTC.

V usage is TRBV5-1 and J usage is TRBJ1-2, with D maybe TRBD1 (5 bases). Trimming took off 4 bases at V and 5 bases at J, with 12 bases between the two ends. Germline loops: CDR1 SGHRS, CDR2 YFSETQ. The CDR3 is 13 residues long. CDR3 DNA: TGCGCCAGCAGCGACGGGGGAACTTATGGCTACACCTTC. This encodes CASSDGGTYGYTF. Full variable domain (remainder filled in from reference TRBV5-1 and TRBJ1-2): KAGVTQTPRYLIKTRGQQVTLSCSPISGHRSVSWYQQTPGQGLQFLFEYFSETQRNKGNFPGRFSGRQFSNSRSEMNVSTLELGDSALYLCASSDGGTYGYTFGSGTRLTVV.

The chain joins TRBV9 to TRBJ2-1, with TRBD1 matching over 12 bases. This CDR3 is 21 amino acids long. The germline gives CDR1 SGDLS, CDR2 YYNGEE. V lost 4 bases, J lost 3 bases, and 20 bases stayed unmatched. The CDR3: CASSLPLTGQGAHTLYNEQFF. CDR3 coding DNA: TGTGCCAGCAGCTTACCCTTGACGGGACAGGGGGCCCATACACTCTACAATGAGCAGTTCTTC.

This chain joins TRBV11-2 and TRBJ1-1, with D maybe TRBD1 (5 bases). Per germline, CDR1 SGHAT and CDR2 FQNNGV. V was cut by 3 bases and J by 1 base, with 6 bases left in between. The CDR3 runs to 13 residues. CDR3 nucleotides: TGTGCCAGCAGCTTGACAGAGAACACTGAAGCTTTCTTT. Translation gives CASSLTENTEAFF.

This chain joins TRBV13 and TRBJ2-4, with a tentative D call TRBD2 (6 bases). Germline V gene data show CDR1 as PRHDT and CDR2 as FYEKMQ (reference sequence). The V gene lost 2 bases and the J gene lost 7 bases, with 9 bases spanning the gap. The CDR3 has 13 residues. In DNA form, the CDR3 reads TGTGCCAGCAGCTTACTCGGGAGCAACATTCAGTACTTC. Translated, it gives CASSLLGSNIQYF.

The chain couples TRBV4-2 to TRBJ2-7; 7 bases are shared with TRBD2. Germline assignment: CDR1 LGHNA and CDR2 YNFKEQ. This CDR3 is 15 amino acids long. Trimming took 5 bases from V and 2 from J; bases not matched to a gene: 9. The CDR3 sequence: CASSGRGAGAYEQYF. In nucleotides, the CDR3 is TGTGCCAGCAGCGGACGCGGGGCGGGGGCCTACGAGCAGTACTTC.

The chain has TRBV29-1 and TRBJ1-1; D uncertain. CDR3 length equals 12 residues. Trimming took 6 bases from V and 3 from J, leaving 11 bases between them. Germline V CDR1 and CDR2: SQVTM, ANQGSEA. The DNA for the CDR3 is TGCAGCGTAGAAAGTCGTGACACTGAAGCTTTCTTT. This encodes CSVESRDTEAFF.

As DNA, the CDR3 is TGTGCCAGCAGCATAAACCCCGGGAGCGAAGGCTTGGCCGGGGAGCTGTTTTTT. It is translated as CASSINPGSEGLAGELFF. This chain joins TRBV9 and TRBJ2-2; possible D gene TRBD2, 6 bases. V was pared by 4 bases and J by 6 bases, with 25 bases between. The CDR3 runs 18 residues. Germline values: CDR1 SGDLS, CDR2 YYNGEE.

J is TRBJ2-7 and V is TRBV5-1; 10 bases match TRBD1. The germline CDR1 and CDR2 sequences are SGHRS and YFSETQ. The junction had 8 bases not matched to a gene; V was cut back by 4 bases and J by 13 bases. The CDR3 contains 12 residues. The CDR3 nucleotides read TGCGCCAGCAGCCCGGACGGGGACAGGGGTTACTTC. As protein: CASSPDGDRGYF. The full variable domain, completed using reference TRBV5-1 and TRBJ2-7, is KAGVTQTPRYLIKTRGQQVTLSCSPISGHRSVSWYQQTPGQGLQFLFEYFSETQRNKGNFPGRFSGRQFSNSRSEMNVSTLELGDSALYLCASSPDGDRGYFGPGTRLTVT.

The chain uses TRBV5-1 and TRBJ1-3; TRBD1 agrees at 9 bases. CDR3 length: 16 amino acids. CDR1 SGHRS and CDR2 YFSETQ come from the germline V gene. Trimming took 6 bases from V and 0 from J; bases not matched to a gene: 7. The CDR3 region is CASKRQGGSSGNTIYF. CDR3 nucleotides: TGCGCCAGCAAACGACAGGGGGGATCCTCTGGAAACACCATATATTTT.

This clone was recorded once. The rearrangement uses TRBV30 and TRBJ2-7; no definite D call. V lost 2 bases to trimming and J lost 2 bases, with 10 bases between them. In germline, CDR1 is GTSNPN, CDR2 SVGIG (reference sequence). The CDR3 covers 13 residues. The CDR3 sequence: CAWSWVGTYEQYF. CDR3 coding DNA: TGTGCCTGGAGTTGGGTAGGTACCTACGAGCAGTACTTC.

The chain couples TRBV7-2 to TRBJ1-2, with 9 bases lining up with TRBD1. Unmatched junction bases numbered 5, after V lost 4 bases and J lost 2 bases. The CDR3 runs to 15 residues. Germline V gene data show CDR1 as SGHTA and CDR2 as FQGNSA. The CDR3 sequence: CASSSGTGPNYGYTF. The CDR3 DNA sequence: TGTGCCAGCAGCTCCGGGACAGGGCCCAACTATGGCTACACCTTC.

CDR3 nucleotide sequence: TGTGCCAGCAGCTTAGGTTGGGCAGATACGCAGTATTTT. This codes for CASSLGWADTQYF. This rearrangement joins TRBV7-2 to TRBJ2-3; no reliable D call. Germline V gives CDR1 SGHTA, CDR2 FQGNSA. With 1 base removed from V and 4 bases from J, the gap between germline ends came to 6 bases. CDR3 size: 13 residues.

The chain is built from TRBV6-1 and TRBJ1-1; 9 bases are a match to TRBD1. The CDR3 spans 13 residues. V lost 3 bases to trimming and J lost 6 bases; unmatched junction nucleotides: 2. Looked up from germline, CDR1 is MNHNS and CDR2 is SASEGT. This CDR3 reads CASSDGQGSEAFF. CDR3 DNA: TGTGCCAGCAGTGATGGACAGGGGTCTGAAGCTTTCTTT.

The genes are TRBV7-9 and TRBJ1-5; 7 bases are shared with TRBD1. The V gene's germline CDR1 is SEHNR and CDR2 FQNEAQ (reference sequence). The CDR3 extends over 14 amino acids. The ends lost 3 bases at V and 10 bases at J; junction bases unmatched: 9. CDR3 nucleotide sequence: TGTGCCAGCAGCTTGGAGACAGGGAAATCCCCCCAGCATTTT. Amino acid sequence: CASSLETGKSPQHF.

This clone has just a few counts. This chain uses TRBV27 with TRBJ2-7; 15 bases match TRBD2. Trimming at V came to 5 bases and at J to 0 bases, leaving 5 bases not matched to a gene. The length of the CDR3 is 17 residues. The germline V gene encodes CDR1 MNHEY and CDR2 SMNVEV (reference sequence). CDR3 in DNA: TGTGCCAGCAGTCCCGGACTAGCGGGGGGGAGCTCCTACGAGCAGTACTTC. Translated, it gives CASSPGLAGGSSYEQYF.

The chain uses TRBV5-4 and TRBJ2-7, with 7 bases aligning to TRBD2. V gave up 0 bases and J gave up 6 bases; unmatched junction bases: 18. CDR3 size: 18 residues. Germline loops: CDR1 SGHNT, CDR2 YYREEE (reference sequence). The CDR3 loop is CASSLGERGVLGLVEQYF. The CDR3 DNA reads TGTGCCAGCAGCTTGGGCGAACGGGGGGTTCTCGGTCTAGTCGAGCAGTACTTC.

In its sample, this clone was seen once. The gene calls are TRBV28 and TRBJ1-3; 11 bases are a match to TRBD1. The V segment lost 5 bases and the J segment 5 bases; nucleotides outside the gene matches: 5. Germline assignment: CDR1 MDHEN and CDR2 SYDVKM. The CDR3 covers 15 residues. The CDR3 sequence is CASSMDRGHRNTIYF. CDR3 in DNA: TGTGCCAGCAGTATGGACAGGGGGCATAGAAACACCATATATTTT. Based on the CDR3 plus reference TRBV28 and TRBJ1-3, the full variable domain is DVKVTQSSRYLVKRTGEKVFLECVQDMDHENMFWYRQDPGLGLRLIYFSYDVKMKEKGDIPEGYSVSREKKERFSLILESASTNQTSMYLCASSMDRGHRNTIYFGEGSWLTVV.

The chain is built from TRBV29-1 and TRBJ2-2; 7 positions agree with TRBD1. The CDR3 runs to 15 residues. J lost 4 bases, V lost 4 bases, and 9 bases had no gene match. Germline CDR1 and CDR2: SQVTM and ANQGSEA. CDR3 sequence reads: CSVGETGSSTGELFF. The CDR3 DNA reads as TGCAGCGTTGGAGAGACAGGGTCCAGCACCGGGGAGCTGTTTTTT.

This chain joins TRBV15 and TRBJ2-7; TRBD1 matches 9 bases. V shed 3 bases, J shed 3 bases, and the junction held 9 bases outside the gene matches. Germline CDR1 and CDR2: LNHNV and YYDKDF (reference sequence). This CDR3 has 16 residues. The CDR3 region has the DNA TGTGCCACCAGCAGCCCCCCCGGGACAGGGTACTACGAGCAGTACTTC. Translated, it gives CATSSPPGTGYYEQYF.

Here the CDR3 reads CASTQGIGTYEQYF. The CDR3 DNA follows: TGTGCCAGCACCCAGGGGATAGGGACCTACGAGCAGTACTTC. This rearrangement joins TRBV6-6 to TRBJ2-7; a possible D gene is TRBD1 (6 bases). Germline CDR1 reads MNHNY; CDR2 reads SVGAGI (reference sequence). This CDR3 comprises 14 residues. V was pared by 7 bases and J by 2 bases, with 15 bases between.

The chain links TRBV6-5 to TRBJ2-7; possibly TRBD1 or TRBD2 for D (7 bases each). This CDR3 spans 13 amino acids. Trimming stripped 7 bases from V and 6 bases from J, with 16 bases between. CDR1 is MNHEY and CDR2 is SVGAGI in the germline V gene. The CDR3, as DNA: TGTGCCAGCATAAGTCAGGGGGGGGGCGAGCAGTACTTC. Protein: CASISQGGGEQYF.

The V call is TRBV7-2, the J call TRBJ1-2; TRBD1 matches at 9 bases. The CDR3 covers 15 residues. CDR1 is SGHTA and CDR2 is FQGNSA in the germline V gene. V lost 1 base and J lost 7; bases outside the gene matches: 7. The CDR3 DNA is TGTGCCAGCAGCTTAGGTAGGACAGGGGCTTCTGGCTACACCTTC. Its protein is CASSLGRTGASGYTF. The entire variable domain, with the rest obtained from reference TRBV7-2 and TRBJ1-2, is as follows: GAGVSQSPSNKVTEKGKDVELRCDPISGHTALYWYRQSLGQGLEFLIYFQGNSAPDKSGLPSDRFSAERTGGSVSTLTIQRTQQEDSAVYLCASSLGRTGASGYTFGSGTRLTVV.

The genes are TRBV6-6 and TRBJ2-7; D might be TRBD1 (5 bases). Germline values: CDR1 MNHNY, CDR2 SVGAGI (reference sequence). This CDR3 has 13 amino acids. Trimming stripped 11 bases from V and 5 bases from J, with 19 bases between. The CDR3 protein is CASRPGMGHEQYF. The CDR3 DNA reads TGTGCCTCTAGGCCAGGAATGGGGCACGAGCAGTACTTC.

V gene TRBV28 combines with J gene TRBJ1-2; D perhaps matches TRBD1 (5 bases). The CDR3 sequence is 12 residues long. With 7 bases removed from V and 8 bases from J, the gap between germline ends came to 14 bases. The germline CDR1 and CDR2 sequences are MDHEN and SYDVKM. In DNA form, the CDR3 reads TGTGCCAGCACCGCCAGGGTGAGGGGCTACACCTTC. This sequence encodes CASTARVRGYTF.